A single sample is the source of the 4 T cell receptor beta chains below, sequenced in a study of vaccination effects on CD4 cells after COVID-19 (dated by TCRdb to 2022 to 2024). After 10 to 11 days of culture, CD4+ T cells were isolated with the EasySep CD4+ T cell isolation kit. These receptors' targets are unknown. The method was the immunoSEQ multiplex PCR assay. TCRdb limited this immuneACCESS table to in-frame rearrangements with V and J called. A share of clones is missing; checked studies link under half to unresolved V genes, and the rest is unexplained. The sample contains about 30,000 clones, more than 55% of them found a single time. Almost 10% of the sample goes to the ten largest clones. The sample was CD4+ T cells from PBMCs cultured without peptide, taken before COVID-19 vaccination. These receptors came from a human donor who received a COVID-19 vaccine.

DNA for the CDR3: TGTGCCAGCAGCCTCAAGGGGATCTATGGCTACACCTTC. Amino acid sequence: CASSLKGIYGYTF. The rearrangement links TRBV12-3 or TRBV12-4 to TRBJ1-2; D may be TRBD1 (5 bases). Trimming shortened V by 6 bases and J by 4 bases, and 12 bases separated the two germline ends. This CDR3 is 13 amino acids long.

This rearrangement joins TRBV5-1 to TRBJ2-7; D is possibly TRBD1 or TRBD2 (5 bases each). From germline, CDR1 is SGHRS and CDR2 YFSETQ. This CDR3 is built from 12 residues. Trimming stripped 5 bases from V and 4 bases from J, with 10 bases between. CDR3 coding DNA: TGCGCCAGCAGACAGGACTTTTACGAGCAGTACTTC. Translated, it gives CASRQDFYEQYF. Together with reference TRBV5-1 and TRBJ2-7, the CDR3 gives the full variable domain: KAGVTQTPRYLIKTRGQQVTLSCSPISGHRSVSWYQQTPGQGLQFLFEYFSETQRNKGNFPGRFSGRQFSNSRSEMNVSTLELGDSALYLCASRQDFYEQYFGPGTRLTVT.

Only a few counts were recorded for this clone. The J gene is TRBJ1-1, the V gene TRBV18; D is perhaps TRBD1 (5 bases). V dropped 2 bases and J dropped 7 bases, with 20 bases sitting between them. Germline CDR1 reads KGHSH; CDR2 reads LQKENI. The CDR3 runs 16 residues. This CDR3 is CASSPIWDAKTIEAFF. CDR3 DNA: TGTGCCAGCTCACCAATTTGGGACGCAAAAACCATTGAAGCTTTCTTT.

This clone was counted between two and nine times. The chain uses TRBV7-9 and TRBJ1-5; D call uncertain. The germline CDR1 and CDR2 sequences are SEHNR and FQNEAQ (reference sequence). The CDR3 has 17 amino acids. Trimming shortened V by 5 bases and J by 5 bases, and 22 bases separated the two germline ends. Here the CDR3 DNA reads TGTGCCAGCAGCCCCATCGATTGGGAGGGTCTCGATCAGCCCCAGCATTTT. Its protein is CASSPIDWEGLDQPQHF.